This T cell receptor (beta chain) was profiled in a study of technical replicates of blood from several donors. The protocol was immunoSEQ multiplex PCR, while the TCRdb copy is restricted to in-frame clones and leaves out a portion. This table holds about 61,000 clones, 97% found once. This CDR3 contains 16 residues. The sequence was collected from a human donor in good health. The rearrangement uses TRBV21-1 and TRBJ2-1; the table's D call, TRBD1, was not checked against the DNA. TRBV21-1 is a known pseudogene. The sequencing input was T cells isolated from PBMCs. This CDR3 is CASSRLHRTGYNEQFF. CDR3 nucleotide sequence: TGTGCCAGCAGTCGGTTGCACCGGACAGGCTACAATGAGCAGTTCTTC.